Presented here are 24 T cell receptor beta chains from one specimen sequenced in a study of blood T cell repertoires in COVID-19. Method: immunoSEQ multiplex PCR; TCRdb's copy keeps in-frame clones and lacks some. The table lists under 300,000 clones, 80% to 90% of them singletons. Sequencing was carried out using peripheral blood. Source of these receptors: a woman aged 40 to 50 who had recovered from COVID-19.

The rearrangement joins TRBV14 to TRBJ1-1; a weak D match, TRBD1 (6 bases). CDR1 and CDR2 (germline): SGHDN, FVKESK. This CDR3 comprises 16 residues. The V gene lost 3 bases and the J gene lost 1 base, with 15 bases spanning the gap. CDR3 protein: CASSQGKGERNTEAFF. The CDR3 nucleotides are TGTGCCAGCAGCCAGGGTAAGGGGGAACGGAACACTGAAGCTTTCTTT.

The genes are TRBV29-1 and TRBJ2-1, with D tentatively TRBD2 (6 bases). CDR1 and CDR2 from the germline V gene are SQVTM and ANQGSEA. The CDR3 runs 17 residues. V lost 6 bases and J 3 bases, leaving 24 bases between the germline ends. The CDR3 loop is CSVRLGGVSPIYNEQFF. The CDR3, as DNA: TGCAGCGTCCGGTTGGGGGGAGTATCTCCGATCTACAATGAGCAGTTCTTC.

The chain joins TRBV25-1 to TRBJ1-2; D might be TRBD1 (6 bases). Per germline, CDR1 MGHDK and CDR2 SYGVNS. The CDR3 loop spans 12 amino acids. V was clipped by 6 bases and J by 7 bases, with 12 bases between them. The CDR3, as DNA: TGTGCCAGCAGACAAACAGGGCTTGGCTACACCTTC. The encoded protein is CASRQTGLGYTF.

The chain carries TRBV30 and TRBJ1-3; TRBD1 might be the D (6 bases). Between the trimmed V and J ends, which lost 0 bases and 11 bases, there was a span of 20 bases. Germline assignment: CDR1 GTSNPN and CDR2 SVGIG (reference sequence). The CDR3 spans 15 residues. The CDR3 bases are TGTGCCTGGAGTGTATCGGGGGGCGGAATAAAATCCATATATTTT. Translated, it gives CAWSVSGGGIKSIYF.

CDR3 protein: CASSPRDSENSPLHF. The CDR3 bases are TGTGCCAGCAGCCCCCGGGACAGTGAAAATTCACCCCTCCACTTT. The chain recombines TRBV3-1 (or the pseudogene TRBV3-2) with TRBJ1-6, with 7 bases that match TRBD1. V lost 4 bases to trimming and J lost 7 bases; unmatched junction nucleotides: 7. CDR1 and CDR2 (germline): LGHDT, YNNKEL (reference sequence). The CDR3 covers 15 residues.

This chain links TRBV5-1 with TRBJ1-2, with D possibly being TRBD1 (5 bases). CDR1 is SGHRS, CDR2 YFSETQ, per germline. The CDR3 is made up of 15 amino acids. With 4 bases removed from V and 3 bases from J, the gap between germline ends came to 16 bases. In DNA, the CDR3 is TGCGCCAGCAGCCAAGACAGAATGAACGACTATGGCTACACCTTC. Translated: CASSQDRMNDYGYTF. Full variable domain (remainder filled in from reference TRBV5-1 and TRBJ1-2): KAGVTQTPRYLIKTRGQQVTLSCSPISGHRSVSWYQQTPGQGLQFLFEYFSETQRNKGNFPGRFSGRQFSNSRSEMNVSTLELGDSALYLCASSQDRMNDYGYTFGSGTRLTVV.

V is TRBV28 and J is TRBJ1-5; D might be TRBD1 (5 bases). The V end was cut by 7 bases, the J end by 6 bases, with 16 bases between. CDR1 is MDHEN, CDR2 SYDVKM, per germline. The length of the CDR3 is 14 residues. CDR3 in DNA: TGTGCCAGCACCGACGCGACGGGGGGTCAGCCCCAGCATTTT. This encodes CASTDATGGQPQHF.

There are a few counts of this clone. The chain uses TRBV29-1 and TRBJ2-3; TRBD2 matches at 10 bases. The CDR3 extends over 19 amino acids. Germline CDR1 SQVTM, CDR2 ANQGSEA. J lost 2 bases, V lost 5 bases, and 19 bases had no gene match. CDR3 coding DNA: TGCAGCGTTCAGGACCAAGGGGAACTAGCGGGGAGAAACACAGATACGCAGTATTTT. This sequence encodes CSVQDQGELAGRNTDTQYF.

This chain uses TRBV9 with TRBJ2-7, with 11 bases lining up with TRBD1. Trimming removed 2 bases from V and 9 bases from J; junction bases left unmatched: 4. CDR1 is SGDLS and CDR2 is YYNGEE in the germline V gene. The CDR3 totals 13 residues. The CDR3 nucleotides read TGTGCCAGCAGCGTCGGGACAGGGGGGGTGCAGTACGTC. Residues: CASSVGTGGVQYV.

The genes are TRBV11-2 and TRBJ1-2; D is undetermined. Germline CDR1 is SGHAT and CDR2 is FQNNGV. The CDR3 totals 14 residues. Trimming took 5 bases from V and 3 from J, leaving 13 bases between them. CDR3 sequence reads: CASSDTRPDYGYTF. CDR3 bases: TGTGCCAGCAGCGACACCAGACCAGACTATGGCTACACCTTC.

This chain joins TRBV21-1 and TRBJ2-7; the tabulated D call, TRBD1, remains unverified against the DNA. TRBV21-1 is a documented pseudogene. The CDR3 extends over 14 amino acids. The CDR3, as DNA: TGTGCCAGCCGAAGAGAAGGGGGTTCCTACGAGCAGTACGTC. Residues: CASRREGGSYEQYV.

V and J are TRBV19 and TRBJ1-3, with TRBD1 identical over 7 bases. The CDR3 sequence is 14 residues long. Germline CDR1 is LNHDA and CDR2 is SQIVND (reference sequence). With 9 bases clipped from V and 0 bases from J, the junction kept 5 bases outside the gene matches. This CDR3 reads CASAGQHSGNTIYF. The CDR3 nucleotides read TGTGCCAGCGCGGGACAGCACTCTGGAAACACCATATATTTT.

This clone was detected a few times. The V call is TRBV12-3 or TRBV12-4, the J call TRBJ2-2, with 7 nucleotides matching TRBD2. V trimming: 6 bases; J trimming: 5 bases; junction bases outside the gene matches: 3. This CDR3 contains 13 residues. The CDR3, as DNA: TGTGCCAGCAGACGACTAGCTACCGGGGAGCTGTTTTTT. This encodes CASRRLATGELFF.

The chain is built from TRBV5-1 and TRBJ2-6, with TRBD1 identical over 7 bases. With 4 bases clipped from V and 0 bases from J, the junction kept 4 bases outside the gene matches. CDR1 and CDR2 (germline): SGHRS, YFSETQ. CDR3 length: 16 residues. The CDR3 loop reads CASSPTGSSGANVLTF. CDR3 DNA: TGCGCCAGCAGCCCGACAGGGAGCTCTGGGGCCAACGTCCTGACTTTC.

With respect to this clone: Other DNA sequences in the sample encode the same CDR3. The CDR3 DNA reads as TGTGCCAGCAGTCTCGGGGATACGCAGTATTTT. Amino acid sequence: CASSLGDTQYF. V gene TRBV6-5 combines with J gene TRBJ2-3; D is uncertain. V lost 5 bases, J lost 6 bases, and 6 bases lay in between. Germline CDR1 is MNHEY and CDR2 is SVGAGI. CDR3 length equals 11 residues.

This clone was counted a single time. The rearrangement uses TRBV6-4 and TRBJ2-3, with D possibly matching TRBD2 (6 bases). Germline CDR1 is MRHNA and CDR2 is SNTAGT. The CDR3 contains 15 residues. V lost 3 bases and J lost 0, with 10 bases in between. CDR3 DNA: TGTGCCAGCAGTGAGAAAAGCGGGAGCACAGATACGCAGTATTTT. Its protein product is CASSEKSGSTDTQYF.

The sample holds one count of this clone. The rearrangement links TRBV3-1 (or the pseudogene TRBV3-2) to TRBJ2-1; D perhaps matches TRBD1 (6 bases). The CDR3 consists of 12 residues. Germline CDR1 is LGHDT and CDR2 is YNNKEL (reference sequence). Trimming cost V 4 bases and J 10 bases, with 11 bases left between them. As DNA, the CDR3 is TGTGCCAGCAGCCCGACAGGTCGGGAGCAGTTCTTC. It specifies CASSPTGREQFF.

The chain has TRBV7-2 and TRBJ2-5; 8 bases align to TRBD1. Germline V lookup: CDR1 SGHTA, CDR2 FQGNSA. V trimming: 5 bases; J trimming: 6 bases; junction bases outside the gene matches: 5. The CDR3 length is 13 residues. The CDR3 here is CASSQDRVKTQYF. The CDR3 DNA is TGTGCCAGCAGCCAGGACAGGGTGAAGACCCAGTACTTC.

This chain joins TRBV21-1 and TRBJ1-1. TRBV21-1 is a pseudogene locus. The CDR3 sequence is 14 residues long. The CDR3 sequence is CASRPGGRDTEAFF. CDR3 coding DNA: TGTGCCAGCAGGCCGGGGGGCCGGGACACTGAAGCTTTCTTT.

The sample holds one count of this clone. V usage is TRBV19 and J usage is TRBJ1-2, with TRBD1 matching 8 bases. V shed 3 bases, J shed 8 bases, and the junction held 8 bases outside the gene matches. This CDR3 has 14 amino acids. CDR1 and CDR2 from the germline V gene are LNHDA and SQIVND (reference sequence). Here the CDR3 reads CASSIRGQGGGYTF. The CDR3 DNA follows: TGTGCCAGTAGTATCCGAGGACAGGGAGGCGGCTACACCTTC.

The chain uses TRBV9 and TRBJ2-2; 11 bases line up with TRBD2. This CDR3 is 17 amino acids long. The V and J ends lost 0 bases and 2 bases, in that order; junction bases with no gene match: 3. Germline assignment: CDR1 SGDLS and CDR2 YYNGEE. CDR3 DNA sequence: TGTGCCAGCAGCGTAGGGCTAGCGGGGGGCAACACCGGGGAGCTGTTTTTT. The encoded protein is CASSVGLAGGNTGELFF.

The V call is TRBV11-3, the J call TRBJ2-5; D is uncertain. V lost 2 bases and J 0 bases, leaving 7 bases between the germline ends. CDR1 and CDR2 from the germline V gene are SGHNT and YENEEA. The CDR3 runs to 14 residues. CDR3 amino acids: CASSLKAHQETQYF. CDR3 in DNA: TGTGCCAGCAGCTTAAAAGCTCACCAAGAGACCCAGTACTTC.

The chain is built from TRBV11-2 and TRBJ2-2; possible D gene TRBD2, 6 bases. The CDR3 is 15 residues long. The V and J ends lost 2 bases and 4 bases respectively, with 11 bases between them. The germline V gene encodes CDR1 SGHAT and CDR2 FQNNGV. The CDR3 spells CASSLLGGSTGELFF. The CDR3 DNA is TGTGCCAGCAGCTTACTCGGGGGATCCACCGGGGAGCTGTTTTTT.

In the case of this clone: The identical CDR3 is also encoded by other nucleotide sequences in the sample. The genes are TRBV3-1 (or the pseudogene TRBV3-2) and TRBJ1-1; D uncertain. Trimming shortened V by 1 base and J by 5 bases, and 8 bases separated the two germline ends. This CDR3 region has 13 residues. In germline, CDR1 is LGHDT, CDR2 YNNKEL (reference sequence). The CDR3 sequence: CASSQGGGTEAFF. In nucleotides, the CDR3 is TGTGCCAGCAGCCAAGGGGGAGGGACTGAAGCTTTCTTT.